This T cell receptor (beta chain) was sequenced in a study of memory CD4+ T cells and cytomegalovirus serostatus. In the study overall: Healthy Belgian adult donors included about nine CMV-positive and 24 CMV-negative people.

This CDR3 has 14 amino acids. Between the trimmed V and J ends, which lost 3 bases and 1 base, there was a span of 7 bases. Germline CDR1 MDHEN, CDR2 SYDVKM. Single viable CD3+CD4+CD8-CD45RO+ cells were sorted as the memory CD4+ T cells. Libraries were prepared by immunoSEQ multiplex PCR; TCRdb keeps only in-frame clonotypes and omits some of them. The sample has under 55,000 clones; around 82% are singletons. The material sequenced was memory CD4+ T cells from blood. This rearrangement joins TRBV28 to TRBJ1-5, with D hard to call. This TCR was recovered from an adult in good health and CMV-seronegative. CDR3 sequence (DNA): TGTGCCAGCAGTTTGGCCGCGAGCAATCAGCCCCAGCATTTT. Its protein is CASSLAASNQPQHF.